The 7 T cell receptor beta chains listed next were all sequenced from one sample in a study of response to subunit inactivated influenza vaccine. MiXCR, run by TCRdb on the RT-PCR reads, gives a single entry per CDR3 protein. The table lists fewer than 550,000 distinct CDR3 sequences, roughly 23% of them singletons. The specimen was CD4+ T cells sorted from PBMCs, collected 5 to 6 days after vaccination. These receptors were collected from a man aged 50 to 59 who received an inactivated influenza vaccine.

The rearrangement joins TRBV3-1 to TRBJ2-5, with unresolved D. The germline CDR1 and CDR2 sequences are LGHDT and YNNKEL (reference sequence). The CDR3 has 12 amino acids. V was cut by 2 bases and J by 7 bases, with 8 bases left in between. The DNA of the CDR3 is TGTGCCAGCAGCCAATTTACGGTGACCCAGTACTTC. It translates to CASSQFTVTQYF.

The rearrangement links TRBV25-1 to TRBJ2-3; D not certain. Trimming took off 4 bases at V and 3 bases at J, with 5 bases between the two ends. CDR1 and CDR2 from the germline V gene are MGHDK and SYGVNS. This CDR3 is built from 12 residues. This CDR3 reads CASSGPTDTQYF. CDR3 DNA sequence: TGTGCCAGCAGTGGACCAACAGATACGCAGTATTTT. Together with reference TRBV25-1 and TRBJ2-3, the CDR3 gives the full variable domain: EADIYQTPRYLVIGTGKKITLECSQTMGHDKMYWYQQDPGMELHLIHYSYGVNSTEKGDLSSESTVSRIRTEHFPLTLESARPSHTSQYLCASSGPTDTQYFGPGTRLTVL.

The chain combines TRBV29-1 with TRBJ1-1; D gene unclear. In germline, CDR1 is SQVTM, CDR2 ANQGSEA. The CDR3 covers 11 residues. Trimming removed 5 bases from V and 7 bases from J, with 11 bases in between. CDR3 in DNA: TGCAGCGTTCTCAGGAGGCGTGAAGCTTTCTTT. Encoded protein: CSVLRRREAFF.

The V call is TRBV24-1, the J call TRBJ2-2, with D perhaps TRBD1 (6 bases). This CDR3 is built from 13 residues. Deletions cut 8 bases from V and 4 bases from J, with 10 bases between. The germline V gene has CDR1 KGHDR and CDR2 SFDVKD. The CDR3 DNA sequence: TGTGCCACCACCGAGGGGGTCACCGGGGAGCTGTTTTTT. It yields the protein CATTEGVTGELFF.

The chain couples TRBV24-1 to TRBJ2-7, with TRBD2 matching over 8 bases. This CDR3 is built from 14 residues. Losses at the gene ends were 3 bases for V and 6 bases for J; bases not matched to a gene: 6. Germline V gene data show CDR1 as KGHDR and CDR2 as SFDVKD. Here the CDR3 DNA reads TGTGCCACCAGTGATCCGCGGGGGGCAGGCGAGCAGTACTTC. It yields the protein CATSDPRGAGEQYF.

This clonotype was observed at least ten times. V usage is TRBV4-1 and J usage is TRBJ2-1; D is unresolved. Germline V gene sequence: CDR1 MGHRA, CDR2 YSYEKL. The V end was cut by 0 bases, the J end by 8 bases, with 14 bases between. CDR3 length: 15 residues. CDR3 protein: CASSQEPDLYYEQFF. The CDR3 DNA reads as TGCGCCAGCAGCCAAGAGCCAGATTTATACTATGAGCAGTTCTTC.

This clonotype was recorded a few times. The chain carries TRBV15 and TRBJ2-7; D is ambiguous. The length of the CDR3 is 12 residues. The germline V and J ends were trimmed by 0 bases and 4 bases, with 4 bases remaining between them. CDR1 is LNHNV, CDR2 YYDKDF, per germline (reference sequence). CDR3 amino acids: CATSRDRYEQYF. In DNA form, the CDR3 reads TGTGCCACCAGCAGAGATCGGTACGAGCAGTACTTC.